These 14 T cell receptor beta chains were all obtained from the same sample, sequenced in a study of blood T cell repertoires in COVID-19. Clones were read by immunoSEQ multiplex PCR, and TCRdb kept only the in-frame ones, dropping some. The sample has some 350,000 clones; over 70% are singletons. Sequencing was done on a sample of peripheral blood. The source is a man in his thirties or forties with active or convalescent COVID-19.

The V and J genes are TRBV7-2 and TRBJ1-4, with D perhaps TRBD1 (6 bases). V was shortened by 1 base and J by 13 bases, with 16 bases between the two germline ends. This CDR3 has 14 amino acids. Germline-derived CDR1 and CDR2 are SGHTA and FQGNSA. In nucleotides, the CDR3 is TGTGCCAGCAGCTTAGATAAGGGGACAAGGCGACTGTTTTTT. Its translation: CASSLDKGTRRLFF.

J is TRBJ2-7 and V is TRBV7-3, with D perhaps TRBD2 (6 bases). The CDR3 is made up of 13 amino acids. Germline loops: CDR1 SGHTA, CDR2 FQGTGA. V gave up 2 bases and J gave up 6 bases, with 11 bases separating them. The CDR3 spells CASSLSLGGEQYF. The CDR3 DNA reads as TGTGCCAGCAGCTTATCGTTGGGGGGCGAGCAGTACTTC. Combining the CDR3 with reference TRBV7-3 and TRBJ2-7 gives the whole variable domain GAGVSQTPSNKVTEKGKYVELRCDPISGHTALYWYRQSLGQGPEFLIYFQGTGAADDSGLPNDRFFAVRPEGSVSTLKIQRTERGDSAVYLCASSLSLGGEQYFGPGTRLTVT.

The chain recombines TRBV28 with TRBJ2-2, with 9 bases identical to TRBD1. The CDR3 loop spans 15 amino acids. The germline V gene has CDR1 MDHEN and CDR2 SYDVKM. The V gene end was trimmed by 4 bases and the J gene end by 7 bases; junction bases not matched to a gene: 7. The CDR3 here is CASSSPQGAGGELFF. Here the CDR3 DNA reads TGTGCCAGCAGTTCACCACAGGGGGCGGGCGGGGAGCTGTTTTTT.

The chain uses TRBV5-1 and TRBJ2-1; 7 bases map to TRBD1. The CDR3 extends over 15 amino acids. CDR1 and CDR2 (germline): SGHRS, YFSETQ. V was clipped by 4 bases and J by 5 bases; unmatched bases: 9. The CDR3 DNA reads TGCGCCAGCAGCGTTTTTGACAGGGATAACAATGAGCAGTTCTTC. Its protein is CASSVFDRDNNEQFF.

In its sample, this clone was seen a few times. The rearrangement uses TRBV9 and TRBJ2-1; 9 nucleotides agree with TRBD2. Looked up from germline, CDR1 is SGDLS and CDR2 is YYNGEE. V was clipped by 2 bases and J by 3 bases; unmatched bases: 3. This CDR3 is 15 amino acids long. The CDR3 DNA reads TGTGCCAGCAGCGTCGGACTAGCGTTCTACAATGAGCAGTTCTTC. Translating it yields CASSVGLAFYNEQFF. Drawing the rest from reference TRBV9 and TRBJ2-1, the complete variable domain is DSGVTQTPKHLITATGQRVTLRCSPRSGDLSVYWYQQSLDQGLQFLIQYYNGEERAKGNILERFSAQQFPDLHSELNLSSLELGDSALYFCASSVGLAFYNEQFFGPGTRLTVL.

The chain uses TRBV7-9 and TRBJ2-5; possible D gene TRBD2, 5 bases. The CDR3 runs to 13 residues. V lost 3 bases to trimming and J lost 1 base, with 6 bases between them. Per germline, CDR1 SEHNR and CDR2 FQNEAQ (reference sequence). CDR3 sequence (DNA): TGTGCCAGCAGCTTGCTAGCCCAAGAGACCCAGTACTTC. The encoded protein is CASSLLAQETQYF.

V usage is TRBV3-1 (or the pseudogene TRBV3-2) and J usage is TRBJ2-5; perhaps TRBD2 as D (6 bases). Germline V gives CDR1 LGHDT, CDR2 YNNKEL (reference sequence). This CDR3 has 13 residues. Trimming pared 7 bases from V and 1 base from J, leaving 10 bases between. In DNA, the CDR3 is TGTGCCAGCAATGGGAGGCGCCAAGAGACCCAGTACTTC. Amino acid sequence: CASNGRRQETQYF.

This clone was detected once. CDR3 protein: CASSVFGVGQFF. The CDR3 DNA sequence: TGTGCCAGCAGTGTATTCGGGGTTGGGCAGTTCTTC. The chain carries TRBV12-3 or TRBV12-4 and TRBJ2-1; D possibly corresponds to TRBD2 (5 bases). The V end lost 5 bases, the J end lost 12 bases, and 14 bases lay between the germline ends. CDR3 length: 12 residues.

The gene calls are TRBV10-3 and TRBJ2-7; 13 nucleotides line up with TRBD2. V shed 10 bases and J 7 bases; nucleotides not matched to a gene: 10. This CDR3 region has 14 residues. Per the germline V gene, CDR1 is ENHRY and CDR2 is SYGVKD. Here the CDR3 DNA reads TGTGCCACCCACAGGACTAGCGGGAGTGGTGAGCAGTACTTC. It yields the protein CATHRTSGSGEQYF.

V gene TRBV7-9 combines with J gene TRBJ1-3; maybe TRBD1 (5 bases). Germline V gene lookup returns CDR1 SEHNR and CDR2 FQNEAQ (reference sequence). The germline V and J ends were trimmed by 5 bases and 0 bases, with 14 bases remaining between them. The CDR3 length is 16 residues. CDR3 residues: CASSEPTASSGNTIYF. DNA of the CDR3: TGTGCCAGCAGCGAGCCGACAGCTAGCTCTGGAAACACCATATATTTT.

The chain uses TRBV5-1 and TRBJ2-7, with D possibly matching TRBD1 (6 bases). V lost 0 bases to trimming and J lost 0 bases, with 13 bases between them. This CDR3 has 16 amino acids. Germline V gene lookup returns CDR1 SGHRS and CDR2 YFSETQ. The CDR3 nucleotides are TGCGCCAGCAGCTTGGGTGGACAGACGATCTCCTACGAGCAGTACTTC. Its protein product is CASSLGGQTISYEQYF.

V usage is TRBV10-3 and J usage is TRBJ2-7, with D possibly matching TRBD2 (5 bases). The CDR3 is made up of 15 amino acids. Germline loops: CDR1 ENHRY, CDR2 SYGVKD. V was shortened by 3 bases and J by 2 bases, with 14 bases between the two germline ends. CDR3 nucleotide sequence: TGTGCCATCAGTGACCGCCCCCCGGGGACCTACGAGCAGTACTTC. This codes for CAISDRPPGTYEQYF.

The chain carries TRBV11-2 and TRBJ1-3; D is ambiguous. The CDR3 has 13 residues. Germline-derived CDR1 and CDR2 are SGHAT and FQNNGV. V lost 10 bases to trimming and J lost 2 bases, with 12 bases between them. The CDR3 protein is CATSTGTGNTIYF. The CDR3 bases are TGTGCCACTTCGACGGGGACTGGAAACACCATATATTTT.

The CDR3 nucleotides read TGCGCCAGCAGCTTAGGGGCAGCCTCCTACGAGCAGTACTTC. Encoded protein: CASSLGAASYEQYF. The chain couples TRBV5-1 to TRBJ2-7, with a weak D call TRBD1 (5 bases). V was clipped by 2 bases and J by 0 bases, with 9 bases between them. Per the germline V gene, CDR1 is SGHRS and CDR2 is YFSETQ. The CDR3 is 14 amino acids. Using reference TRBV5-1 and TRBJ2-7 for the parts outside the CDR3, the full variable domain is KAGVTQTPRYLIKTRGQQVTLSCSPISGHRSVSWYQQTPGQGLQFLFEYFSETQRNKGNFPGRFSGRQFSNSRSEMNVSTLELGDSALYLCASSLGAASYEQYFGPGTRLTVT.